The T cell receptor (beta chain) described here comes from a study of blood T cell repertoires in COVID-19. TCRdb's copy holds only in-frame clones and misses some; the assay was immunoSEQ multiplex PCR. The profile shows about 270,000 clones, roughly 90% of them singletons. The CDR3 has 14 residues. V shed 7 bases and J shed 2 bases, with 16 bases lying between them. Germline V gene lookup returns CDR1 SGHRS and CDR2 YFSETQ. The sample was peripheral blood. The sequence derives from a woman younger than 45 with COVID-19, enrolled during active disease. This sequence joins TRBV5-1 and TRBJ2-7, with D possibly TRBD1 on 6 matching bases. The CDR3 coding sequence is TGCGCCAGCCACTTCCATGAGGGGGCCTACGAGCAGTACTTC. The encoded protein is CASHFHEGAYEQYF.